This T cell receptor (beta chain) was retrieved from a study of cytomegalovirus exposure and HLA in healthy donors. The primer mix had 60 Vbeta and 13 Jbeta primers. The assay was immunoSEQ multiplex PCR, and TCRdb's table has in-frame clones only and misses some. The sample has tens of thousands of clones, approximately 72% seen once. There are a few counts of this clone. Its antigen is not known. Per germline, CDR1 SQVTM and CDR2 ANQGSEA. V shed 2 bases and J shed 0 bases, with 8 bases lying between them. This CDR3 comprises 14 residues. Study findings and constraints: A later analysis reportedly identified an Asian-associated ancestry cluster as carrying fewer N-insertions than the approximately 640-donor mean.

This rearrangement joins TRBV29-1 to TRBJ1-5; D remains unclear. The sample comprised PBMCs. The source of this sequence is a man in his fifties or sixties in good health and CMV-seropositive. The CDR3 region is CSVEWADSNQPQHF. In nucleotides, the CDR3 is TGCAGCGTTGAATGGGCAGATAGCAATCAGCCCCAGCATTTT.